The rows below give T cell receptor beta chains drawn from one sample of a study of Ad26.COV2.S vaccination and SARS-CoV-2 variants. Generated by immunoSEQ multiplex PCR, the TCRdb table keeps only in-frame clones and is missing some. This sample has roughly 680,000 clones, with 89% found just once. This sample comprised peripheral blood, obtained in a trial of Ad26.COV2.S vaccine versus placebo. The receptors were gathered from a person aged 18-60 years who received the Ad26.COV2.S COVID-19 vaccine or a placebo. The CDR3 runs from the conserved cysteine through the conserved F or W. D genes are given only for firm matches.

>15|TRBJ1-6|TRBV27|TRBD1
CASSQGDRGVSPLHF
TGTGCCAGCAGTCAGGGGGACAGGGGAGTTTCACCCCTCCACTTT
>12|TRBJ2-7|TRBV7-2|.
CASSLRASEQYF
TGTGCCAGCAGCTTACGGGCTTCTGAGCAGTACTTC
>14|TRBJ1-1|TRBV27|.
CASSQMVGGTEAFF
TGTGCCAGCAGCCAGATGGTGGGGGGCACTGAAGCTTTCTTT
>17|TRBJ2-6|TRBV3-1/TRBV3-2|TRBD1
CASSVRTGPSGANVLTF
TGTGCCAGCAGCGTCCGGACAGGCCCCTCTGGGGCCAACGTCCTGACTTTC
>13|TRBJ1-1|TRBV30|.
CAWRPQPWAEAFF
TGTGCCTGGAGGCCACAGCCGTGGGCTGAAGCTTTCTTT
>13|TRBJ2-3|TRBV2|.
CASSEGGGDTQYF
TGTGCCAGCAGTGAGGGTGGGGGAGATACGCAGTATTTT
>15|TRBJ2-1|TRBV5-1|TRBD1
CASSVPQGMGNEQFF
TGCGCCAGCAGTGTGCCACAGGGGATGGGAAATGAGCAGTTCTTC
>12|TRBJ2-3|TRBV6-6|.
CASSYGDSLQYF
TGTGCCAGCAGTTACGGAGACAGCCTACAGTATTTT
>15|TRBJ1-5|TRBV5-6|.
CASSFRGTGNQPQHF
TGTGCCAGCAGCTTTAGGGGCACGGGCAATCAGCCCCAGCATTTT
>16|TRBJ1-3|TRBV9|TRBD1
CASSNRQGDSGNTIYF
TGTGCCAGCAGCAACCGACAGGGAGACTCTGGAAACACCATATATTTT
>14|TRBJ2-2|TRBV5-4|.
CASSLVENTGELFF
TGTGCCAGCAGCTTGGTAGAAAACACCGGGGAGCTGTTTTTT
>14|TRBJ1-1|TRBV18|.
CASSPPGAHTEAFF
TGTGCCAGCTCACCTCCAGGGGCGCACACTGAAGCTTTCTTT
>14|TRBJ1-2|TRBV5-1|.
CASSPGREDYGYTF
TGCGCCAGCAGCCCCGGCAGGGAGGACTATGGCTACACCTTC
>17|TRBJ2-5|TRBV9|.
CASSAARSSGYQETQYF
TGTGCCAGCAGCGCAGCCCGGAGCAGTGGGTATCAAGAGACCCAGTACTTC